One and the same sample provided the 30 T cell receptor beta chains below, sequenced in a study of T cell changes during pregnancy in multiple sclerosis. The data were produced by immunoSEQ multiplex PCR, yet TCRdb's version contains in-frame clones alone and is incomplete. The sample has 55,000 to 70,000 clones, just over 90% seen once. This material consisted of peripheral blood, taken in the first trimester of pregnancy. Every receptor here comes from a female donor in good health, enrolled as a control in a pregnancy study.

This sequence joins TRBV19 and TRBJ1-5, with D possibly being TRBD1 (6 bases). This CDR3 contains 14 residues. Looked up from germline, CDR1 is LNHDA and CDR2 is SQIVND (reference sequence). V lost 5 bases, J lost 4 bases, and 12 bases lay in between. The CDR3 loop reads CASSLHRENQPQHF. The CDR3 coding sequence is TGTGCCAGTAGTCTACACAGGGAAAATCAGCCCCAGCATTTT. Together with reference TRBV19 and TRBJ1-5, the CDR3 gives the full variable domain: DGGITQSPKYLFRKEGQNVTLSCEQNLNHDAMYWYRQDPGQGLRLIYYSQIVNDFQKGDIAEGYSVSREKKESFPLTVTSAQKNPTAFYLCASSLHRENQPQHFGDGTRLSIL.

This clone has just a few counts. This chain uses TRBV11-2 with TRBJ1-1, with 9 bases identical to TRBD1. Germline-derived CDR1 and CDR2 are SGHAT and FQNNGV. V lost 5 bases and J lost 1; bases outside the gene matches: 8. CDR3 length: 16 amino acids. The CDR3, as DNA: TGTGCCAGCAGCGAACAGGGGGCGAGGGAGAACACTGAAGCTTTCTTT. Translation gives CASSEQGARENTEAFF.

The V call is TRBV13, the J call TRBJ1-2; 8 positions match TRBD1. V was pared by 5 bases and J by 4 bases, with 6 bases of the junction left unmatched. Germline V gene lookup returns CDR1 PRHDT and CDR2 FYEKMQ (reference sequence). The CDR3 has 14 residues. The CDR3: CASSPGQGGYGYTF. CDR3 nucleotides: TGTGCCAGCAGCCCCGGACAGGGCGGCTATGGCTACACCTTC.

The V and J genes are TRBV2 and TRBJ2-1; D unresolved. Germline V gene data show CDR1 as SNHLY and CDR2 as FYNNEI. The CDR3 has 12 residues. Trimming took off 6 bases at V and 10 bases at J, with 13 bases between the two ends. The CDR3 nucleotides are TGTGCCAGCAGGTATTCGGTGGTCGAGCAGTTCTTC. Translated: CASRYSVVEQFF.

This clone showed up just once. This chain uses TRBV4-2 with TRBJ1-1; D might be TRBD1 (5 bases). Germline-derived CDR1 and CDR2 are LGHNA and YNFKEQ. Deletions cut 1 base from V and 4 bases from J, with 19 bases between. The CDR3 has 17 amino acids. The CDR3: CASSQGPTGTLGTEAFF. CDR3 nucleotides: TGTGCCAGCAGCCAAGGCCCTACCGGGACTTTGGGCACTGAAGCTTTCTTT.

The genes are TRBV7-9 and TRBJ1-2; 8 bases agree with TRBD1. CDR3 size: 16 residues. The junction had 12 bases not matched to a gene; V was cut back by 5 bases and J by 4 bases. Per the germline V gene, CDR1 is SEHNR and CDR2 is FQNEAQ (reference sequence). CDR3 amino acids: CASSTQFQGAGYGYTF. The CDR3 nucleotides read TGTGCCAGCAGCACCCAGTTCCAGGGGGCTGGCTATGGCTACACCTTC.

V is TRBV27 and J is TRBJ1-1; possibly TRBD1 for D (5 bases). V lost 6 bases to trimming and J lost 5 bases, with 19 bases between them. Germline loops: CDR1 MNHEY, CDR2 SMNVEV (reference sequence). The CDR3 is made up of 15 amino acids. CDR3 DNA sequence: TGTGCCAGCAGCTTCGACAGCCTTCGACGGACTGAAGCTTTCTTT. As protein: CASSFDSLRRTEAFF.

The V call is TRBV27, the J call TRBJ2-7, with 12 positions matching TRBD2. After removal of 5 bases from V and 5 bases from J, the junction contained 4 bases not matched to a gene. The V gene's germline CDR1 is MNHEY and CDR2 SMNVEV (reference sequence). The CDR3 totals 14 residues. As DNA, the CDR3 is TGTGCCAGCAGTCCAACTAGCGGGGGGCACGAGCAGTACTTC. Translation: CASSPTSGGHEQYF.

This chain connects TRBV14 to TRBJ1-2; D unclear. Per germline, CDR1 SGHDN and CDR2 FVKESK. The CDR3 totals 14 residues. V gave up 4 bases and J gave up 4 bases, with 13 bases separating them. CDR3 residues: CASSPRVFGYGYTF. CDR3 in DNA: TGTGCCAGCAGCCCTCGGGTTTTTGGCTATGGCTACACCTTC.

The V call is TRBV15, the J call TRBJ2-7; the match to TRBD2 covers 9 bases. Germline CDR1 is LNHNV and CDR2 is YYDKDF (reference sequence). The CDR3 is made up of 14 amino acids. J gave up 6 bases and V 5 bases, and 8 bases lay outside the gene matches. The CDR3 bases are TGTGCCACCAGCGCGGGGGGGAGCCCCGGCGAGCAGTACTTC. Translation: CATSAGGSPGEQYF.

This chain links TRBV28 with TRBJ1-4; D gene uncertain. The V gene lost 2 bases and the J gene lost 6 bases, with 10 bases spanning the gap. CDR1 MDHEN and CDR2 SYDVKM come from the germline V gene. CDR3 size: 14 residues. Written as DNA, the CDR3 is TGTGCCAGCAGTTTAGGCTCCGGGTATGAAAAACTGTTTTTT. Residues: CASSLGSGYEKLFF.

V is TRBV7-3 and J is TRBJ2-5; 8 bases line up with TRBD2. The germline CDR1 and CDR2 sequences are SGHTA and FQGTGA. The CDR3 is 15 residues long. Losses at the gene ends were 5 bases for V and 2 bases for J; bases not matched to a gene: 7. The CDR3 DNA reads TGTGCCAGCAGCCCTCATAGCGGGGTACAAGAGACCCAGTACTTC. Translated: CASSPHSGVQETQYF.

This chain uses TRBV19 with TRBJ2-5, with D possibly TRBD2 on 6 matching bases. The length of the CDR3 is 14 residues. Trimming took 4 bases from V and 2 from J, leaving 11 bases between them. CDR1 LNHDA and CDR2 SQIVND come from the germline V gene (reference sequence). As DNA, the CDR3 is TGTGCCAGTAGTACCCGGACTAAGCAAGAGACCCAGTACTTC. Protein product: CASSTRTKQETQYF.

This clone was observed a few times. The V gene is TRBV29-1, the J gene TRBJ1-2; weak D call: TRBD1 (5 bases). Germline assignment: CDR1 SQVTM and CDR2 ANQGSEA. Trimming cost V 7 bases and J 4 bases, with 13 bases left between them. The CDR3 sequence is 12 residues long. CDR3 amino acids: CSAGGSFYGYTF. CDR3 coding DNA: TGCAGCGCGGGGGGGAGCTTCTATGGCTACACCTTC.

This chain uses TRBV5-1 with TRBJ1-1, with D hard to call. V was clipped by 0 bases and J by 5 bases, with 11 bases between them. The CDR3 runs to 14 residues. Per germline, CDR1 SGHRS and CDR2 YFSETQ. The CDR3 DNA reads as TGCGCCAGCAGCTTGGGAGGCTCGAAGACTGAAGCTTTCTTT. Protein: CASSLGGSKTEAFF.

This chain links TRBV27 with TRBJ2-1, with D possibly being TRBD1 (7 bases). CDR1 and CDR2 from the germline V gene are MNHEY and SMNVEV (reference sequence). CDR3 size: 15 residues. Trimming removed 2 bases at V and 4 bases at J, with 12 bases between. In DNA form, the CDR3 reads TGTGCCAGCAGTTTACCAGGGGGGCAATACAATGAGCAGTTCTTC. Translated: CASSLPGGQYNEQFF.

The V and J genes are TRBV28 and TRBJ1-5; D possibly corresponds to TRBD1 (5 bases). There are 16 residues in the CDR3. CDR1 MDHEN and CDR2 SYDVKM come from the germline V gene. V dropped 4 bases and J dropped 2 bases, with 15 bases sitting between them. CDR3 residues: CASSSEGDGGNQPQHF. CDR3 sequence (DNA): TGTGCCAGCAGTTCGGAAGGGGATGGGGGCAATCAGCCCCAGCATTTT.

This chain's CDR3 is CASSLEGQGYGYTF. The CDR3 DNA follows: TGTGCCAGCAGCCTAGAGGGGCAAGGCTATGGCTACACCTTC. V is TRBV7-8 and J is TRBJ1-2; perhaps TRBD1 as D (5 bases). Trimming shortened V by 5 bases and J by 4 bases, and 14 bases separated the two germline ends. CDR3 length: 14 amino acids. Germline CDR1 is SGHVS and CDR2 is FQNEAQ.

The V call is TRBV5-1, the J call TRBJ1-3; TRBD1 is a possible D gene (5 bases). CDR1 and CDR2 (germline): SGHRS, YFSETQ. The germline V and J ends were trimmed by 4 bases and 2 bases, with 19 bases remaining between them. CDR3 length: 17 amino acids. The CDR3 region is CASSTDSGVGTGNTIYF. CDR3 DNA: TGCGCCAGCAGCACGGACTCGGGGGTCGGGACTGGAAACACCATATATTTT.

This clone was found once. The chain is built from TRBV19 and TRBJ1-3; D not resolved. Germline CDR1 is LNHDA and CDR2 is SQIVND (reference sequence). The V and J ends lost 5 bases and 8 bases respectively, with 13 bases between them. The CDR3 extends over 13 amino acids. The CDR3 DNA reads TGTGCCAGTAGTCCGCCTCATTCGGACACCATATATTTT. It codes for CASSPPHSDTIYF. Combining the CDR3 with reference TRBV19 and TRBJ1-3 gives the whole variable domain DGGITQSPKYLFRKEGQNVTLSCEQNLNHDAMYWYRQDPGQGLRLIYYSQIVNDFQKGDIAEGYSVSREKKESFPLTVTSAQKNPTAFYLCASSPPHSDTIYFGEGSWLTVV.

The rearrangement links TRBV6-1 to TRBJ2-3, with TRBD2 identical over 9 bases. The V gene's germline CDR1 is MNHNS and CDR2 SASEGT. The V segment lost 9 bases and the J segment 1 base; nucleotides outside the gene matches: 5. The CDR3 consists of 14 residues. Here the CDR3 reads CASKKREGTDTQYF. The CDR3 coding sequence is TGTGCCAGTAAAAAGCGGGAGGGCACAGATACGCAGTATTTT.

CDR3 loop: CASSLDPWTSGTYEQYF. In DNA, the CDR3 is TGTGCCAGCAGCTTAGATCCTTGGACTAGCGGGACCTACGAGCAGTACTTC. The V and J genes are TRBV11-2 and TRBJ2-7; 12 bases are shared with TRBD2. Per the germline V gene, CDR1 is SGHAT and CDR2 is FQNNGV. This CDR3 contains 17 residues. The trim removed 0 bases at V and 2 bases at J, leaving 5 bases unmatched.

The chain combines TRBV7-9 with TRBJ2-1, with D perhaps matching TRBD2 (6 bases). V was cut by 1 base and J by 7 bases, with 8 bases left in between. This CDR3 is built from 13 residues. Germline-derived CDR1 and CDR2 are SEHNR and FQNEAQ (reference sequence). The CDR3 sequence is CASSLGEANEQFF. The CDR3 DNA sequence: TGTGCCAGCAGCTTAGGGGAGGCGAATGAGCAGTTCTTC. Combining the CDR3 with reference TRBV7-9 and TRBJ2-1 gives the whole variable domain DTGVSQNPRHKITKRGQNVTFRCDPISEHNRLYWYRQTLGQGPEFLTYFQNEAQLEKSRLLSDRFSAERPKGSFSTLEIQRTEQGDSAMYLCASSLGEANEQFFGPGTRLTVL.

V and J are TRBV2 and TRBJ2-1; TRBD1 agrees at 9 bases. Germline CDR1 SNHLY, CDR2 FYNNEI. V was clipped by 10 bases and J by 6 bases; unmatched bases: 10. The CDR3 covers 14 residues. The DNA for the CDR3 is TGTGCCATTCTACAGGGGGCGCGGGGCAATGAGCAGTTCTTC. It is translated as CAILQGARGNEQFF.

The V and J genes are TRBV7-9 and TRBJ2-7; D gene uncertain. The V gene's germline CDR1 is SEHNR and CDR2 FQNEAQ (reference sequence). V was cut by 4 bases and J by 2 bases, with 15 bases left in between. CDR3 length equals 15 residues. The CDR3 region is CASSSDIPSAYEQYF. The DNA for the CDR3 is TGTGCCAGCAGCTCAGACATACCATCAGCCTACGAGCAGTACTTC.

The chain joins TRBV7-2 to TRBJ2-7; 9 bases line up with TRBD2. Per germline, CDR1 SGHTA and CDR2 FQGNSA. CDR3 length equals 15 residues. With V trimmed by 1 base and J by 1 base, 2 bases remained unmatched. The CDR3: CASSLDSGGSYEQYF. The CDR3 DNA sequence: TGTGCCAGCAGCTTAGATAGCGGGGGTTCCTACGAGCAGTACTTC.

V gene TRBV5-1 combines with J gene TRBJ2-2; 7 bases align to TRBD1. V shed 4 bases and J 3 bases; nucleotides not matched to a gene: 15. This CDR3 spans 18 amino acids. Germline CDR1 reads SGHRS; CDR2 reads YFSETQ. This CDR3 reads CASSHWAHRDSYTGELFF. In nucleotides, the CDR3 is TGCGCCAGCAGCCACTGGGCGCACAGGGACAGCTACACCGGGGAGCTGTTTTTT.

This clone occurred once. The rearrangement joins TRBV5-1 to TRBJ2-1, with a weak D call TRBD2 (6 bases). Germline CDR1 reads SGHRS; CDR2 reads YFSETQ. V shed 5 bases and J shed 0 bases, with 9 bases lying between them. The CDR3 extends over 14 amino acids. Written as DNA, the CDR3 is TGCGCCAGCAGGCCGGAGGGCTCCTACAATGAGCAGTTCTTC. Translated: CASRPEGSYNEQFF.

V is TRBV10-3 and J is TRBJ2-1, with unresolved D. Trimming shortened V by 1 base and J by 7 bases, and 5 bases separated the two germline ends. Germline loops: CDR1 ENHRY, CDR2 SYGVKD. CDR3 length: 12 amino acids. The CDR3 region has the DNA TGTGCCATCAGTGAGTTATATAATGAGCAGTTCTTC. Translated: CAISELYNEQFF.

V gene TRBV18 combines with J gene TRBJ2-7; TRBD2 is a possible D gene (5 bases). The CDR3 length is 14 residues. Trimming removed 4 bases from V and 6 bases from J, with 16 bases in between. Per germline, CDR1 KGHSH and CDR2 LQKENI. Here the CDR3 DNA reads TGTGCCAGCTCACGCAAGGGAGATTCGGGCGAGCAGTACTTC. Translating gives CASSRKGDSGEQYF.